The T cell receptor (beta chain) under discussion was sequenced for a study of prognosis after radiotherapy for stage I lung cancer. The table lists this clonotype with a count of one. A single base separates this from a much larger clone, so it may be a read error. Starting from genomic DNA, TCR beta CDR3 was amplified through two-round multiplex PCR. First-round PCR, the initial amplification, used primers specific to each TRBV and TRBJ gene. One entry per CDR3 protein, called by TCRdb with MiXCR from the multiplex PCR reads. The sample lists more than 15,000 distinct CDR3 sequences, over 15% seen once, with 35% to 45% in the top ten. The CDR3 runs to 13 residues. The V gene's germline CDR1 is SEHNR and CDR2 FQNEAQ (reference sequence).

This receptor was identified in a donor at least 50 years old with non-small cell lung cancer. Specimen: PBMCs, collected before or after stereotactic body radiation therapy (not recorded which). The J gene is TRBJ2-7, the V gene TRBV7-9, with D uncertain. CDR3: CASILGIPYEQYV. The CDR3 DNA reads TGTGCCAGCATCTTAGGCATTCCCTACGAGCAGTACGTC.